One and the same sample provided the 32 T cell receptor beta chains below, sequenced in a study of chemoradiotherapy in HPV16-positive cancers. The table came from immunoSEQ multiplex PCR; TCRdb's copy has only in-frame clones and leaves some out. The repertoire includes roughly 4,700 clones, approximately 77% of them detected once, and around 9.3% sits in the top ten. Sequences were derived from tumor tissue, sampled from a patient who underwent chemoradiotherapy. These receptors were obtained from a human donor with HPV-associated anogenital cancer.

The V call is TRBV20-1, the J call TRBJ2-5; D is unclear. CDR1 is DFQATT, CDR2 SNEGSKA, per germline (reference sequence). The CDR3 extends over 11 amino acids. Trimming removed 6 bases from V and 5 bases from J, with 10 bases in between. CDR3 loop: CSAKALETQYF. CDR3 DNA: TGCAGTGCCAAGGCTCTTGAGACCCAGTACTTC.

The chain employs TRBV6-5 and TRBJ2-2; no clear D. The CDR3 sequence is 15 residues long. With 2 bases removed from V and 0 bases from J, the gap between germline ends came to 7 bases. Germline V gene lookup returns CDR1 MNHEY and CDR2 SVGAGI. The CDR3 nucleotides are TGTGCCAGCAGTTACGGGCTAGCGAACACCGGGGAGCTGTTTTTT. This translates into CASSYGLANTGELFF.

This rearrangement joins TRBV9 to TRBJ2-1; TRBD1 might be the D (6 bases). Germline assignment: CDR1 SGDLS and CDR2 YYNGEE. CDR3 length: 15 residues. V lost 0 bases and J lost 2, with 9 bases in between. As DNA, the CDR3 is TGTGCCAGCAGCGTAGCTCAGGGGACCTACAATGAGCAGTTCTTC. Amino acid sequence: CASSVAQGTYNEQFF. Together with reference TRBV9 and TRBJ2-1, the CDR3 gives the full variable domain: DSGVTQTPKHLITATGQRVTLRCSPRSGDLSVYWYQQSLDQGLQFLIQYYNGEERAKGNILERFSAQQFPDLHSELNLSSLELGDSALYFCASSVAQGTYNEQFFGPGTRLTVL.

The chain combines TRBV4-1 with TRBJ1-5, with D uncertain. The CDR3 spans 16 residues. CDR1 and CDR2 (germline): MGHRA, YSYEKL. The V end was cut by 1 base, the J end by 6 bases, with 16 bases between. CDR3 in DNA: TGCGCCAGCAGCCAAGTGTGGAAGCATGAATTTCAGCCCCAGCATTTT. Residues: CASSQVWKHEFQPQHF.

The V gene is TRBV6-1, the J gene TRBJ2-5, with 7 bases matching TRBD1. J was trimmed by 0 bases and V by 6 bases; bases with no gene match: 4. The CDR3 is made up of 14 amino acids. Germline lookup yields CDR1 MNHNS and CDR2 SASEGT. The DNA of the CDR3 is TGTGCCAGCAGCCCGACAGGGAACCAAGAGACCCAGTACTTC. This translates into CASSPTGNQETQYF.

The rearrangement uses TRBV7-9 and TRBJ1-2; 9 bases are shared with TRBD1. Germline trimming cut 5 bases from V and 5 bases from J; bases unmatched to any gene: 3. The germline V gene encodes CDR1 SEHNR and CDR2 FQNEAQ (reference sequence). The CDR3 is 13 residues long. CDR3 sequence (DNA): TGTGCCAGCAGCCGGACAGGGGATTATGGCTACACCTTC. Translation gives CASSRTGDYGYTF.

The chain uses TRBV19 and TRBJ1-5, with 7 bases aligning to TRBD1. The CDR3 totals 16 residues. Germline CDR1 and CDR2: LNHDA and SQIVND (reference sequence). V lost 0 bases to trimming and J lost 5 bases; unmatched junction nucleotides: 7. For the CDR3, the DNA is TGTGCCAGTAGTATAGATTGGGGAGGGGGCTATCAGCCCCAGCATTTT. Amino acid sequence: CASSIDWGGGYQPQHF.

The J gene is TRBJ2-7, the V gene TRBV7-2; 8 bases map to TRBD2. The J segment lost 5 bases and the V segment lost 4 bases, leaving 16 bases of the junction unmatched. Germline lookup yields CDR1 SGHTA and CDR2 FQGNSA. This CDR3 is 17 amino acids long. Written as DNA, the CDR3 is TGTGCCAGCAGCTCCATGGCCTTCAGCGGGAGTGTTGACGAGCAGTACTTC. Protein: CASSSMAFSGSVDEQYF.

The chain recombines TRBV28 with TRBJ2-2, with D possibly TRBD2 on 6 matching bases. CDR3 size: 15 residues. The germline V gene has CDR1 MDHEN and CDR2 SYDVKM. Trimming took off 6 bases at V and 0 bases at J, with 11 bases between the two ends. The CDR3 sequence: CASRVGGSNTGELFF. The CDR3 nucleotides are TGTGCCAGCAGAGTGGGAGGATCGAACACCGGGGAGCTGTTTTTT.

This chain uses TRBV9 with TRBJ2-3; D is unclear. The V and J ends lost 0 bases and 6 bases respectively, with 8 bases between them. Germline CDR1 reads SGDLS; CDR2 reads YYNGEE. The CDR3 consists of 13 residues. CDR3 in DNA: TGTGCCAGCAGCGTAGCCCAACAGGATACGCAGTATTTT. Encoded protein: CASSVAQQDTQYF.

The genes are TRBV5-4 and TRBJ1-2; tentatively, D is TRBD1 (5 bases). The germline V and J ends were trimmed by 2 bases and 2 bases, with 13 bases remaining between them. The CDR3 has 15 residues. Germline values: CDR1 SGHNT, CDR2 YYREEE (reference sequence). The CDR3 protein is CASSFGGGSNYGYTF. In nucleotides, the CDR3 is TGTGCCAGCAGCTTTGGGGGGGGATCCAACTATGGCTACACCTTC.

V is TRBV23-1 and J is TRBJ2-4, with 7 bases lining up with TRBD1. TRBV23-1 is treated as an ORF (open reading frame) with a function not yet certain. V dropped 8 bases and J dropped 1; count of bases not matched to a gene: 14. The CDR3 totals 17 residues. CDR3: CASPEGARSWAKNIQYF. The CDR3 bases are TGCGCCAGCCCAGAGGGGGCAAGGAGTTGGGCCAAAAACATTCAGTACTTC.

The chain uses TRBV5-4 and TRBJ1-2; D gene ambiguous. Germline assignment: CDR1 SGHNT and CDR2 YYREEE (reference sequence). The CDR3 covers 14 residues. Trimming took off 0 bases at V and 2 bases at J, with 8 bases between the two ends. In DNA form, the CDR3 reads TGTGCCAGCAGCTTGGGGGCGCCGAACTATGGCTACACCTTC. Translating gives CASSLGAPNYGYTF. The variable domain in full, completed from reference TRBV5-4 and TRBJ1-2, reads ETGVTQSPTHLIKTRGQQVTLRCSSQSGHNTVSWYQQALGQGPQFIFQYYREEENGRGNFPPRFSGLQFPNYSSELNVNALELDDSALYLCASSLGAPNYGYTFGSGTRLTVV.

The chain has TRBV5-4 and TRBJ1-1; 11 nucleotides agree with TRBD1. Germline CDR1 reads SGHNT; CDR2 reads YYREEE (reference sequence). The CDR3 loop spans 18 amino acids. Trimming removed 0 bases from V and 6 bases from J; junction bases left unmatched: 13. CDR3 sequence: CASSLGGQGDLQYAEAFF. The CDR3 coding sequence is TGTGCCAGCAGCTTGGGGGGACAGGGGGATCTTCAATACGCTGAAGCTTTCTTT. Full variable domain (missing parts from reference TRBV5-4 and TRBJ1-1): ETGVTQSPTHLIKTRGQQVTLRCSSQSGHNTVSWYQQALGQGPQFIFQYYREEENGRGNFPPRFSGLQFPNYSSELNVNALELDDSALYLCASSLGGQGDLQYAEAFFGQGTRLTVV.

CDR3 in amino acids: CASSPNLDPEAFF. The CDR3 DNA reads as TGTGCCAGCAGCCCCAACCTCGACCCTGAAGCTTTCTTT. The chain is built from TRBV7-9 and TRBJ1-1; the D is unclear. The CDR3 length is 13 residues. V was trimmed by 5 bases and J by 6 bases, leaving 13 bases between them. Germline values: CDR1 SEHNR, CDR2 FQNEAQ (reference sequence).

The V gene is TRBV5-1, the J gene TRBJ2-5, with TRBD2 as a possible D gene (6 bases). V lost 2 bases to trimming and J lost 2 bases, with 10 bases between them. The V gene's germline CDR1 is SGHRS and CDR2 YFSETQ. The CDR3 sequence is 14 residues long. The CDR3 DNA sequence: TGCGCCAGCAGCTTTGGAGGGGATCAAGAGACCCAGTACTTC. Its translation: CASSFGGDQETQYF.

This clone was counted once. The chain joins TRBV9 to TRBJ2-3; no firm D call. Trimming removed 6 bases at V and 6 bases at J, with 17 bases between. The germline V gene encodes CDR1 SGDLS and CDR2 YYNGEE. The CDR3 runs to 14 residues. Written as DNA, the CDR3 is TGTGCCAGCACTCCTTCATTCATTGTTGATACGCAGTATTTT. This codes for CASTPSFIVDTQYF.

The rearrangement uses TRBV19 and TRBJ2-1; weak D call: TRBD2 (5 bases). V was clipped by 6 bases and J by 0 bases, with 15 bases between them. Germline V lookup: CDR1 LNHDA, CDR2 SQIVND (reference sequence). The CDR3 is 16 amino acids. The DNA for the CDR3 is TGTGCCAGTAGCCAGCCTGCGGGTGTCTCCTACAATGAGCAGTTCTTC. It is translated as CASSQPAGVSYNEQFF.

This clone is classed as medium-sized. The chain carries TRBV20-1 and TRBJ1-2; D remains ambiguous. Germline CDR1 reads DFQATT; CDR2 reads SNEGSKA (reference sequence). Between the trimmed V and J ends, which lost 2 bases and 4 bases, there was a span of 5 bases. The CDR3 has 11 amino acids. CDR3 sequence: CSARLTYGYTF. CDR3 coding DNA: TGCAGTGCTAGACTGACCTATGGCTACACCTTC.

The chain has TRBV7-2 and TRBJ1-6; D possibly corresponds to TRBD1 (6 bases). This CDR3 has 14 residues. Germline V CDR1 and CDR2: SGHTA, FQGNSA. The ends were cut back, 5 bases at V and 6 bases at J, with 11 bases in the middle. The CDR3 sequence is CASSPGQFNSPLHF. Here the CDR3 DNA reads TGTGCCAGCAGCCCAGGACAGTTTAATTCACCCCTCCACTTT.

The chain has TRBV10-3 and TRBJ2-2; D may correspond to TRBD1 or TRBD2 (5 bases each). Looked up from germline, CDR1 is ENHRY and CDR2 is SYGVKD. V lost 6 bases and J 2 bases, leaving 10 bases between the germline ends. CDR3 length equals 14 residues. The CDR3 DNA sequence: TGTGCCATCAGCGAGAGGGACAACACCGGGGAGCTGTTTTTT. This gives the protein CAISERDNTGELFF.

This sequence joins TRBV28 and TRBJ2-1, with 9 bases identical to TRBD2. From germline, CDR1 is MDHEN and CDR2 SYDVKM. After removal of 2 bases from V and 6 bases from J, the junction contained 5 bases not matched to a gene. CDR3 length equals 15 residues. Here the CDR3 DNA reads TGTGCCAGCAGTTTAAGGCTAGCGGGGATCAATGAGCAGTTCTTC. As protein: CASSLRLAGINEQFF. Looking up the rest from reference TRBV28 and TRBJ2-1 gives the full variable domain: DVKVTQSSRYLVKRTGEKVFLECVQDMDHENMFWYRQDPGLGLRLIYFSYDVKMKEKGDIPEGYSVSREKKERFSLILESASTNQTSMYLCASSLRLAGINEQFFGPGTRLTVL.

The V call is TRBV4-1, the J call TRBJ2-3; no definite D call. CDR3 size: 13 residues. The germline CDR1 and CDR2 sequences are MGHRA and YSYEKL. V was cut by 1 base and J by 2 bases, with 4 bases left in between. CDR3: CASSQVDTDTQYF. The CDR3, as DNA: TGCGCCAGCAGCCAAGTAGACACAGATACGCAGTATTTT.

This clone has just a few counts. The CDR3 region has the DNA TGTGCCAGCAGCTCGTACGAGGGACTAGCGGGGCCTCATACGCAGTATTTT. This translates into CASSSYEGLAGPHTQYF. V gene TRBV7-2 combines with J gene TRBJ2-3, with 13 bases lining up with TRBD2. The CDR3 is 17 amino acids. The ends lost 4 bases at V and 7 bases at J; junction bases unmatched: 11. The germline CDR1 and CDR2 sequences are SGHTA and FQGNSA.

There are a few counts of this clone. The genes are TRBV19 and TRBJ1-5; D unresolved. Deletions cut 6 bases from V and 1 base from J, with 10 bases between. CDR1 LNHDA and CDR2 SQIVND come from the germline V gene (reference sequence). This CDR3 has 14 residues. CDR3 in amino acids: CASSPAVSNQPQHF. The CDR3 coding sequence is TGTGCCAGTAGCCCAGCGGTGAGCAATCAGCCCCAGCATTTT.

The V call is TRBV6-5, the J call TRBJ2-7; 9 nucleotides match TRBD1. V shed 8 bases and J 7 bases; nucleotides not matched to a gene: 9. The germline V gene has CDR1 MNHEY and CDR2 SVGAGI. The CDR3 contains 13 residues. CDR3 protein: CASQQGALQEQYF. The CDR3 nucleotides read TGTGCCAGCCAACAGGGGGCTTTACAGGAGCAGTACTTC.

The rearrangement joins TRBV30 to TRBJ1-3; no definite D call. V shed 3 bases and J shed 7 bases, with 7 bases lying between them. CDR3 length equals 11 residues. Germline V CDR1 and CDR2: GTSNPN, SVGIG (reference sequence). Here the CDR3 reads CAWRARNTIYF. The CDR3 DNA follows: TGTGCCTGGAGGGCTCGGAACACCATATATTTT.

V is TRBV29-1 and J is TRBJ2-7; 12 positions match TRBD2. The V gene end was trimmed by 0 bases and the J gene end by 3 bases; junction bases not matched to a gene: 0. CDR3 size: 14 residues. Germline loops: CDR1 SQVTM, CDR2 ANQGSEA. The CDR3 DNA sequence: TGCAGCGTTGAAGAGACTAGCGGGAGCTACGAGCAGTACTTC. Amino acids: CSVEETSGSYEQYF.

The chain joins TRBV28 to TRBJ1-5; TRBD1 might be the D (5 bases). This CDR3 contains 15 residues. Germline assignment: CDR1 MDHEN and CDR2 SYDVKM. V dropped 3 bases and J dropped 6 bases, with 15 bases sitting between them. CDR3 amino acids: CASSLGQGFRQPQHF. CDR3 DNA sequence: TGTGCCAGCAGTTTGGGTCAGGGATTTCGTCAGCCCCAGCATTTT.

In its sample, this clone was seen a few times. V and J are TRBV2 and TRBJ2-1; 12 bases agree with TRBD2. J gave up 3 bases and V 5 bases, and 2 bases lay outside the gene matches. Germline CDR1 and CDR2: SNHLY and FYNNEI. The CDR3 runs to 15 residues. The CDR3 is CASSRTSGNYNEQFF. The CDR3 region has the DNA TGTGCCAGCAGTCGGACTAGCGGGAACTACAATGAGCAGTTCTTC.

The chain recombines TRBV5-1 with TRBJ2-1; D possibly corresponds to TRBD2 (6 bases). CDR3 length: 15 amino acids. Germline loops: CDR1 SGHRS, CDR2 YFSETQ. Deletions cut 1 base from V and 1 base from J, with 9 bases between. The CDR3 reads CASSLSLASYNEQFF. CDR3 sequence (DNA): TGCGCCAGCAGCTTGAGCCTAGCGTCCTACAATGAGCAGTTCTTC.

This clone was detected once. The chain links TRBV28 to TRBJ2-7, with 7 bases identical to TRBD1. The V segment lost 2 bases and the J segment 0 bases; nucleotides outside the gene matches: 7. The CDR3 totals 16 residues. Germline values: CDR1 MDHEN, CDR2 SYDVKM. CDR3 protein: CASSLMVGQSSYEQYF. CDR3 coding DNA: TGTGCCAGCAGTTTAATGGTGGGACAGAGCTCCTACGAGCAGTACTTC.